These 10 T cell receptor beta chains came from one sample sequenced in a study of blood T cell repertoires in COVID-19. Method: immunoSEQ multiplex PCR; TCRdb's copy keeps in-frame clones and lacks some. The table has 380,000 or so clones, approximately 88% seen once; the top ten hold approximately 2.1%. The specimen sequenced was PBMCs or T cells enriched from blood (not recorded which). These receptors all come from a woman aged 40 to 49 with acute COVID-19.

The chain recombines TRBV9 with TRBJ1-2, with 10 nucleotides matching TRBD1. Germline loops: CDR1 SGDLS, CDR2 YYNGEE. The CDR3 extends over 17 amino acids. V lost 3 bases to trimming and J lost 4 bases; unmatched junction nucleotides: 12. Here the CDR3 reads CASSAPRGGDRGYGYTF. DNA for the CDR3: TGTGCCAGCAGCGCCCCCAGAGGAGGGGACAGGGGCTATGGCTACACCTTC.

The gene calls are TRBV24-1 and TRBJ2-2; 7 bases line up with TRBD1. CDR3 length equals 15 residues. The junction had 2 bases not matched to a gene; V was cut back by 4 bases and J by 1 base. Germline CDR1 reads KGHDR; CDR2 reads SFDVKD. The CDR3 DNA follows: TGTGCCACCAGTGAAAACAGGGGGAACACCGGGGAGCTGTTTTTT. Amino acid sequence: CATSENRGNTGELFF.

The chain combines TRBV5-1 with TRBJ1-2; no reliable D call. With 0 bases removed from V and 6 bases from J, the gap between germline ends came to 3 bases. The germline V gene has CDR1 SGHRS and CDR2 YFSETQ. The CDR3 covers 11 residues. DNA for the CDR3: TGCGCCAGCAGCTTGGCGGATGGCTACACCTTC. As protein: CASSLADGYTF.

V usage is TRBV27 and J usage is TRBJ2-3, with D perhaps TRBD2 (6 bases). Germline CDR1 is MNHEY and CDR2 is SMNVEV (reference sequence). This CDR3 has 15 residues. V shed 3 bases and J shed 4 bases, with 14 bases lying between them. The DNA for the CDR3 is TGTGCCAGCAGTTTTAGGCAGGGAGGCCCAGATACGCAGTATTTT. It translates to CASSFRQGGPDTQYF.

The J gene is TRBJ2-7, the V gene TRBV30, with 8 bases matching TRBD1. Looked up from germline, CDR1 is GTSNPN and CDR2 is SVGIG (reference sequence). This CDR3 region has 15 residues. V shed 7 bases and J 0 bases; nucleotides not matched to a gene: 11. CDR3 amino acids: CAYRKDQGASYEQYF. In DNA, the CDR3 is TGTGCCTACAGGAAGGATCAGGGGGCCTCCTACGAGCAGTACTTC.

CDR3 sequence (DNA): TGTGCCAGCAGCTTAGACAGGGGTTTCGGGAAGAACACTGAAGCTTTCTTT. It specifies CASSLDRGFGKNTEAFF. J is TRBJ1-1 and V is TRBV7-8; 7 bases are a match to TRBD1. V lost 1 base to trimming and J lost 1 base; unmatched junction nucleotides: 9. Per germline, CDR1 SGHVS and CDR2 FQNEAQ. This CDR3 is built from 17 residues.

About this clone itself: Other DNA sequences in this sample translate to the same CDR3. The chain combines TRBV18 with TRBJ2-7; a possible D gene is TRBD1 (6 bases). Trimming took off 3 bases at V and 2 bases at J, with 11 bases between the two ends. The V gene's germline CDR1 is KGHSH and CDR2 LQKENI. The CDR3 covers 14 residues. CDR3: CASSPPTGTYEQYF. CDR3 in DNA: TGTGCCAGCTCACCGCCTACAGGGACCTACGAGCAGTACTTC.

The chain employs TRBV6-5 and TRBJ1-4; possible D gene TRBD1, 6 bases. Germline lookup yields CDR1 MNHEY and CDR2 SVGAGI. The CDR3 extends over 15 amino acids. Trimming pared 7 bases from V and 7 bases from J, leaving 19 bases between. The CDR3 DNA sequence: TGTGCCAGCAACCCTACAGGGTTTAGTCGTGAAAAACTGTTTTTT. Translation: CASNPTGFSREKLFF.

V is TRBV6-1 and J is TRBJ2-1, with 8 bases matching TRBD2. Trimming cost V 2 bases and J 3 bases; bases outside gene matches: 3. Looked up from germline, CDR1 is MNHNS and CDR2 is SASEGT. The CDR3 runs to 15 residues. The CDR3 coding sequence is TGTGCCAGCAGTGAAAGAGCGGGGGTCTACAATGAGCAGTTCTTC. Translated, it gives CASSERAGVYNEQFF.

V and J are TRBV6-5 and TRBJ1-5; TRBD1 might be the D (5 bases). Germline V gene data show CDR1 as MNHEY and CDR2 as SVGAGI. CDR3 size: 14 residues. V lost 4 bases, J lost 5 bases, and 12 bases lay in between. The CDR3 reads CASSWGGWDQPQHF. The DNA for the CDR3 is TGTGCCAGCAGTTGGGGCGGTTGGGATCAGCCCCAGCATTTT.